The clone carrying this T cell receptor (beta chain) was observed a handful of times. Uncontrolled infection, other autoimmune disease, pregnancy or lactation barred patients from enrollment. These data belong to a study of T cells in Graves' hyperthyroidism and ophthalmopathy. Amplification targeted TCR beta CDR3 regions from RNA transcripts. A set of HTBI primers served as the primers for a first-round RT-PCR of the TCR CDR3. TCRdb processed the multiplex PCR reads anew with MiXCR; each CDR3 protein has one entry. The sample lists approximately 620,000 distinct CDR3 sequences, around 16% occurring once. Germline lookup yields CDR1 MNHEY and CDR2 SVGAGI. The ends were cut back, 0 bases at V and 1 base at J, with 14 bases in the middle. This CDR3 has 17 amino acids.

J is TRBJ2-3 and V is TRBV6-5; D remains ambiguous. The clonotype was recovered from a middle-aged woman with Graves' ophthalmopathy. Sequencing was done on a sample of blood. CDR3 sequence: CASSYSRSRVGTDTQYF. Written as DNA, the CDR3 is TGTGCCAGCAGTTACTCGAGGTCTAGAGTAGGCACAGATACGCAGTATTTT.